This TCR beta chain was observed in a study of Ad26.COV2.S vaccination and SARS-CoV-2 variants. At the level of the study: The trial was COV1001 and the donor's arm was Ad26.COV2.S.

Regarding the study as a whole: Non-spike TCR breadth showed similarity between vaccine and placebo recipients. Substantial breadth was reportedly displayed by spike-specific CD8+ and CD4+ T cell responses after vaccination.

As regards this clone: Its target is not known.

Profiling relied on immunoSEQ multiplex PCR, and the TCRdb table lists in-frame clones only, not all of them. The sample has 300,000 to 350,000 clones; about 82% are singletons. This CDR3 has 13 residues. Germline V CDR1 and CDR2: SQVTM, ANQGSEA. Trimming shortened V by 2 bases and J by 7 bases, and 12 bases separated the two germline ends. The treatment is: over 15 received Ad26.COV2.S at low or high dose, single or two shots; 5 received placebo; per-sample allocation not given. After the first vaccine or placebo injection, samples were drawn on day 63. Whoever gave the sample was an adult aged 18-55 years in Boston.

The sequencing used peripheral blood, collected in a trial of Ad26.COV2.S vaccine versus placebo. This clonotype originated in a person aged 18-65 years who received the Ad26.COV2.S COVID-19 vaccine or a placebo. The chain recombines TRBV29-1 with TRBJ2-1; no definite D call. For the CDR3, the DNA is TGCAGCGTTGAAATGGGGTTGAGGAATGAGCAGTTCTTC. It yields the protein CSVEMGLRNEQFF.